What follows is one T cell receptor (beta chain) and its context. Trimming shortened V by 8 bases and J by 5 bases, and 15 bases separated the two germline ends. This CDR3 region has 14 residues. Germline assignment: CDR1 MNHEY and CDR2 SVGAGI. The data derive from a study of shared clonotypes between healthy human individuals. Deep was the level at which the assay was run. The authors split each subset's genomic DNA evenly across several immunoSEQ plates. Sequencing of unsorted PBMC DNA was carried out using ten immunoSEQ deep assay plates. Per the authors' pipeline: With immunoSEQ giving junction-only sequences and no quality scores, filtering differed. The table came from immunoSEQ multiplex PCR; TCRdb's copy has only in-frame clones and leaves some out. For V, J and clone size, that table is used; D and trimming come from the DNA. This table has hundreds of thousands of clones, roughly four fifths appearing once.

This receptor was taken from a woman aged 40 to 55 in good health. Some clones in this sample may be carry-over from other donors' samples. The sequenced material came from PBMCs. The chain uses TRBV6-5 and TRBJ2-2; TRBD1 is a possible D gene (6 bases). The CDR3 DNA reads as TGTGCCAGCTCCTTGGCAGGGGAGACCGGGGAGCTGTTTTTT. Its protein product is CASSLAGETGELFF.